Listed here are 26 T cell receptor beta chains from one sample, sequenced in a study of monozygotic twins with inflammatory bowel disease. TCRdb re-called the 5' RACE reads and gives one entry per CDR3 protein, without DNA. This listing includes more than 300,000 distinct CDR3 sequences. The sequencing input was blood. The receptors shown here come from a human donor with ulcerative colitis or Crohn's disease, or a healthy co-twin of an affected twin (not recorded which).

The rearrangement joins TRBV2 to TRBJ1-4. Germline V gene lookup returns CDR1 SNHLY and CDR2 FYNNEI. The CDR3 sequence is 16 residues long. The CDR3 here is CASSEFSIATNEKLFF.

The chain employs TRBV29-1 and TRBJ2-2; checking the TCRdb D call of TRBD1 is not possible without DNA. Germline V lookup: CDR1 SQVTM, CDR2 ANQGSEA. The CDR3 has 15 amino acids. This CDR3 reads CSFSDRVNSAGELFF.

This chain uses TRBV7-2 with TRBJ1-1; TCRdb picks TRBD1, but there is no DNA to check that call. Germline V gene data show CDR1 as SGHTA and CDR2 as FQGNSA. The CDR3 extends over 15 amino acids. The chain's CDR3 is CASSLLGIMNTEAFF.

The CDR3 spells CASSMGDRGSYNEQFF. The rearrangement links TRBV5-1 to TRBJ2-1; the TRBD1 assignment by TCRdb is unverifiable without DNA. This CDR3 has 16 amino acids. CDR1 SGHRS and CDR2 YFSETQ come from the germline V gene.

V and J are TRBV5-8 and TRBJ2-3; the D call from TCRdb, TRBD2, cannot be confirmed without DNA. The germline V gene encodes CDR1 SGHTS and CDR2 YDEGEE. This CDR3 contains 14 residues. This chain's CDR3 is CASSLGGAPDTQYF.

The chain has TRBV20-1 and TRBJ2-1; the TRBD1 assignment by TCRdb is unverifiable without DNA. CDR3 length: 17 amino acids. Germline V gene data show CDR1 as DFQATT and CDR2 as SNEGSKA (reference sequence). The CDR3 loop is CSARPRTAEHRYNEQFF.

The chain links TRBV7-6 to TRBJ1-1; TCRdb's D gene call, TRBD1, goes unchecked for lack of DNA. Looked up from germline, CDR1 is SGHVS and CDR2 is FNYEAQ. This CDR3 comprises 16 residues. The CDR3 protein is CASSLTPGDSNTEAFF. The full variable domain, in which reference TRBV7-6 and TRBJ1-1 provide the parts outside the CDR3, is GAGVSQSPRYKVTKRGQDVALRCDPISGHVSLYWYRQALGQGPEFLTYFNYEAQQDKSGLPNDRFSAERPEGSISTLTIQRTEQRDSAMYRCASSLTPGDSNTEAFFGQGTRLTVV.

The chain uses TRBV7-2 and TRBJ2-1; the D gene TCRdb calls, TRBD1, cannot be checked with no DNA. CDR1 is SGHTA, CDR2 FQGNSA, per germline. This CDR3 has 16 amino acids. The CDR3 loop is CASSLVTGGRYNEQFF.

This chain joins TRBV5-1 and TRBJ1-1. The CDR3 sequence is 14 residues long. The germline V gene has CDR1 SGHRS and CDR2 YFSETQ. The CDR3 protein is CASSLDSLNTEAFF.

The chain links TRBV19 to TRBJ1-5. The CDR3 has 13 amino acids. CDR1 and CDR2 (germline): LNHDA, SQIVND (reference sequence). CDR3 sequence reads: CASSIRDNQPQHF.

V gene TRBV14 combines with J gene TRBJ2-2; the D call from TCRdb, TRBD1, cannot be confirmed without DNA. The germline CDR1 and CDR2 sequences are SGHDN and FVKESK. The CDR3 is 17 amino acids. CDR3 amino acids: CASSQVHERGLVGELFF.

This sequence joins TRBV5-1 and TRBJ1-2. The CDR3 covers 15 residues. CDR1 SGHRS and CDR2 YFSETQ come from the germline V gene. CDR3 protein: CASSLAAGGDYGYTF.

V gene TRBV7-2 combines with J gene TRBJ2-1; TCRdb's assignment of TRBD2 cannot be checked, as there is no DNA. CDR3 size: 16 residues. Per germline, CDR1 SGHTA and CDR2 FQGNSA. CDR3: CASSLATSGGMNEQFF.

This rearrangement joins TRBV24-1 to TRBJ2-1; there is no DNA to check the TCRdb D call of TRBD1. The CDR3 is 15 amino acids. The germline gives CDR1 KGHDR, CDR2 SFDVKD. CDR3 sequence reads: CATAAGTQDHNEQFF.

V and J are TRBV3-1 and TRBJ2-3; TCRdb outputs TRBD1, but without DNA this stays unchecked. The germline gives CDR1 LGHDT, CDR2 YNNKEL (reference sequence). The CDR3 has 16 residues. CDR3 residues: CASSLTPGQGADTQYF.

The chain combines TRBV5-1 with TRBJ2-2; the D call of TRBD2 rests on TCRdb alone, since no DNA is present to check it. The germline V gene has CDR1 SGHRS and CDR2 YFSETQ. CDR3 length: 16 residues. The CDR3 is CASSLEPSANTGELFF.

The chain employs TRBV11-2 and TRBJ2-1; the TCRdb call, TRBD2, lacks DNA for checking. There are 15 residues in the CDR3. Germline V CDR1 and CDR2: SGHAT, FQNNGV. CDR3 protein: CASMDSPSPYNEQFF.

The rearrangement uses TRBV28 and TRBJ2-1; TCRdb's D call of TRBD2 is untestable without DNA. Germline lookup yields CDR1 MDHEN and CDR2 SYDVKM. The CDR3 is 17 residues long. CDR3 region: CASSLWASGGDTNEQFF.

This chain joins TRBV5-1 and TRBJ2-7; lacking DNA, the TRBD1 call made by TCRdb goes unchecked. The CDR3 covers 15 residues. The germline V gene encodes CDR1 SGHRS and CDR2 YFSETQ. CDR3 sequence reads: CASRSRTGGPYEQYF.

This chain's CDR3 is CASSLAGGPGSYEQYF. This rearrangement joins TRBV7-3 to TRBJ2-7; TCRdb gives TRBD1 as the D gene, but with no DNA this cannot be confirmed. The CDR3 extends over 16 amino acids. Germline V gives CDR1 SGHTA, CDR2 FQGTGA.

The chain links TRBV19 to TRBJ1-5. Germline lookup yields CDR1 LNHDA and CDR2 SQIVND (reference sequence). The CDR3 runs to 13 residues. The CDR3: CASSEVQGQPQHF.

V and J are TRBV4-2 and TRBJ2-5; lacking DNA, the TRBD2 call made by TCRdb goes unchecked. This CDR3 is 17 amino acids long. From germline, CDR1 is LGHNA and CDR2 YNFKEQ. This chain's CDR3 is CASSQGGTSGGLETQYF.

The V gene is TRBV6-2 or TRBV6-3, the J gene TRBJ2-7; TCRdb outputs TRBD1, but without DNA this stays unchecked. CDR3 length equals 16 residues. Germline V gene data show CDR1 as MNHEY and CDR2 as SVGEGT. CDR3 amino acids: CASSLASDRPTYEQYF.

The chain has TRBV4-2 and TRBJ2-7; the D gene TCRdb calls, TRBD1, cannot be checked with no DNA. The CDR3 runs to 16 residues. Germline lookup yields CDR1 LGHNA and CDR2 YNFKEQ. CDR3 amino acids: CASSQDPGVQLYEQYF.

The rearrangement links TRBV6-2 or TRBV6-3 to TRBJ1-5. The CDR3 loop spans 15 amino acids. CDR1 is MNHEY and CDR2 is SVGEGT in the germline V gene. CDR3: CASTDFGVSNQPQHF.

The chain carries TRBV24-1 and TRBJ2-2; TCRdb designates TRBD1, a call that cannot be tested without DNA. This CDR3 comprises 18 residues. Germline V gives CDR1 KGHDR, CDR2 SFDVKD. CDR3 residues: CATSDRDSTRANTGELFF.